The 9 T cell receptor beta chains below come from one sample, sequenced in a study of T cells expressing NK-cell markers. TCRdb re-called the 5' RACE reads and catalogs CDR3 proteins one per entry, DNA excluded. Here the sample table reports some 440,000 distinct CDR3 sequences. The specimen sequenced was blood T cells: a sorted CD56 or NKG2C T cell subset, CD4+ or CD8+ T cells, or bulk PBMC T cells (not recorded which). The receptor set was obtained from a woman aged 45-59 years in good health.

The V call is TRBV14, the J call TRBJ1-2. The CDR3 totals 13 residues. Germline CDR1 reads SGHDN; CDR2 reads FVKESK. CDR3: CASSQELRARYTF.

CDR3 amino acids: CASSPTLGNTIYF. The genes are TRBV5-1 and TRBJ1-3. The CDR3 runs to 13 residues. Germline V gene sequence: CDR1 SGHRS, CDR2 YFSETQ.

The V gene is TRBV20-1, the J gene TRBJ2-7; TCRdb outputs TRBD1, but without DNA this stays unchecked. This CDR3 spans 14 amino acids. Germline CDR1 is DFQATT and CDR2 is SNEGSKA (reference sequence). CDR3 in amino acids: CSAKGQGLSYEQYF.

The chain carries TRBV5-1 and TRBJ2-6. The CDR3 totals 14 residues. Germline values: CDR1 SGHRS, CDR2 YFSETQ. This chain's CDR3 is CATRDSSGANVLTF.

This chain uses TRBV29-1 with TRBJ1-6; no DNA is available, so the TRBD1 call from TCRdb remains unchecked. Germline CDR1 SQVTM, CDR2 ANQGSEA. This CDR3 spans 13 amino acids. The CDR3 sequence is CSVTQGYNSPLHF.

The genes are TRBV7-7 and TRBJ2-2; the D gene TCRdb calls, TRBD2, cannot be checked with no DNA. The germline CDR1 and CDR2 sequences are SSHAT and FNYEAQ (reference sequence). CDR3 length equals 17 residues. Here the CDR3 reads CASSPNTGTSGTGELFF.

The CDR3 region is CASRGTGDWDTQYF. The J gene is TRBJ2-3, the V gene TRBV19; TCRdb's D gene call, TRBD1, goes unchecked for lack of DNA. This CDR3 spans 14 amino acids. CDR1 and CDR2 (germline): LNHDA, SQIVND (reference sequence). Supplemented by reference TRBV19 and TRBJ2-3, the full variable domain reads DGGITQSPKYLFRKEGQNVTLSCEQNLNHDAMYWYRQDPGQGLRLIYYSQIVNDFQKGDIAEGYSVSREKKESFPLTVTSAQKNPTAFYLCASRGTGDWDTQYFGPGTRLTVL.

The V and J genes are TRBV28 and TRBJ2-1; TCRdb calls TRBD1, which cannot be checked without DNA. The CDR3 totals 13 residues. Germline-derived CDR1 and CDR2 are MDHEN and SYDVKM. The CDR3 sequence is CASGDTSVYEQFF. The variable domain in full, completed from reference TRBV28 and TRBJ2-1, reads DVKVTQSSRYLVKRTGEKVFLECVQDMDHENMFWYRQDPGLGLRLIYFSYDVKMKEKGDIPEGYSVSREKKERFSLILESASTNQTSMYLCASGDTSVYEQFFGPGTRLTVL.

This sequence joins TRBV27 and TRBJ2-1; there is no DNA to check the TCRdb D call of TRBD2. The CDR3 runs 16 residues. Per germline, CDR1 MNHEY and CDR2 SMNVEV (reference sequence). CDR3 sequence: CASSLIGLAGNNEQFF.